The entry below gives a single TCR beta chain sequence along with its context. What it binds is unknown. From germline, CDR1 is LGHDT and CDR2 YNNKEL (reference sequence). V lost 0 bases and J 7 bases, leaving 16 bases between the germline ends. This CDR3 contains 15 residues. These data belong to a study of post-analysis software for immune sequencing data. In the study overall: The courses of disease that were included comprised relapsing-remitting, secondary progressive and progressive-relapsing multiple sclerosis. Whole-study results and caveats: Multiple sclerosis patients showed significantly lower normalized Chao1 diversity than controls did. Included in a set of roughly five TRBV segments more frequent in patients than controls were TRBV5-6, TRBV5-1 and TRBV20-1. With F measure, samples from one preparation batch clustered together strongly.

Every TCR beta cDNA library bore unique molecular identifiers. TCRdb reanalysed the PCR reads using MiXCR and keeps one entry per CDR3 protein. The sample carries 350,000 to 500,000 distinct CDR3 sequences, more than 30% recorded once. The chain is built from TRBV3-1 and TRBJ2-7; possibly TRBD2 for D (5 bases). Source material: blood. The sequence came from a girl aged 2 to 9 with multiple sclerosis. CDR3 protein: CASSQDEDPSGEQYF. CDR3 DNA: TGTGCCAGCAGCCAAGATGAGGACCCCTCGGGGGAGCAGTACTTC.